These 23 T cell receptor beta chains were all obtained from the same sample, sequenced in a study of blood T cell repertoires in COVID-19. The protocol was immunoSEQ multiplex PCR, while the TCRdb copy is restricted to in-frame clones and leaves out a portion. The top ten hold over 3.5% of the sample, which has 120,000 or so clones, more than 70% seen once. Sequencing was done on a sample of peripheral blood. These receptors all come from a woman aged 60-75 years with acute or convalescent COVID-19.

The J gene is TRBJ1-2, the V gene TRBV12-5, with D hard to call. Trimming removed 7 bases at V and 10 bases at J, with 22 bases between. From germline, CDR1 is LGHNT and CDR2 FRNRAP. The CDR3 is 14 amino acids. The CDR3 loop is CASVKGVSTEAYTF. The CDR3, as DNA: TGTGCTAGTGTGAAAGGCGTTAGTACAGAAGCCTACACCTTC.

This chain connects TRBV7-2 to TRBJ2-1; 11 positions agree with TRBD2. The V gene end was trimmed by 6 bases and the J gene end by 4 bases; junction bases not matched to a gene: 8. The CDR3 extends over 16 amino acids. The germline CDR1 and CDR2 sequences are SGHTA and FQGNSA. CDR3 sequence: CASRPGLAGWYNEQFF. CDR3 nucleotides: TGTGCCAGCAGACCCGGACTAGCGGGCTGGTACAATGAGCAGTTCTTC.

The CDR3 spells CASRGTGGSGYTF. In nucleotides, the CDR3 is TGTGCCAGCAGAGGGACAGGGGGCTCGGGCTACACCTTC. The V call is TRBV2, the J call TRBJ1-2; 12 bases agree with TRBD1. Trimming at V came to 6 bases and at J to 8 bases, leaving 4 bases not matched to a gene. There are 13 residues in the CDR3. CDR1 and CDR2 from the germline V gene are SNHLY and FYNNEI.

The chain carries TRBV27 and TRBJ1-3, with a tentative D call TRBD1 (5 bases). Germline V CDR1 and CDR2: MNHEY, SMNVEV (reference sequence). With 3 bases removed from V and 4 bases from J, the gap between germline ends came to 7 bases. The CDR3 is 13 residues long. The CDR3 here is CASSFRAGNTIYF. DNA of the CDR3: TGTGCCAGCAGTTTCAGGGCAGGAAACACCATATATTTT.

CDR3 sequence (DNA): TGCGCCAGCAGCTTGGAGCCCAGGGGGACTAATGAAAAACTGTTTTTT. This translates into CASSLEPRGTNEKLFF. V is TRBV5-1 and J is TRBJ1-4; 7 nucleotides line up with TRBD1. V lost 0 bases, J lost 2 bases, and 4 bases stayed unmatched. From germline, CDR1 is SGHRS and CDR2 YFSETQ. The CDR3 is made up of 16 amino acids.

The chain links TRBV12-5 to TRBJ2-1; 12 nucleotides match TRBD2. The V and J ends lost 7 bases and 7 bases, in that order; junction bases with no gene match: 5. Germline V gives CDR1 LGHNT, CDR2 FRNRAP. The CDR3 is 14 amino acids. CDR3 residues: CASVLTSGGNEQFF. For the CDR3, the DNA is TGTGCTAGTGTTCTGACTAGCGGGGGAAATGAGCAGTTCTTC.

The rearrangement links TRBV28 to TRBJ1-6; 11 bases match TRBD1. Germline lookup yields CDR1 MDHEN and CDR2 SYDVKM. The CDR3 runs to 14 residues. The junction had 5 bases not matched to a gene; V was cut back by 7 bases and J by 9 bases. For the CDR3, the DNA is TGTGCCAGCACCCTGGACAGGGGGCTTTCACCCCTCCACTTT. This translates into CASTLDRGLSPLHF.

V and J are TRBV27 and TRBJ1-1, with unresolved D. V lost 4 bases and J lost 6, with 15 bases in between. The CDR3 totals 14 residues. In germline, CDR1 is MNHEY, CDR2 SMNVEV (reference sequence). DNA for the CDR3: TGTGCCAGCAGTTCCCCGGGAGGAGCCCCTGAAGCTTTCTTT. It yields the protein CASSSPGGAPEAFF.

The chain is built from TRBV9 and TRBJ1-6, with D possibly TRBD1 on 5 matching bases. Per germline, CDR1 SGDLS and CDR2 YYNGEE. The V end lost 0 bases, the J end lost 9 bases, and 16 bases lay between the germline ends. This CDR3 comprises 16 residues. The CDR3 nucleotides are TGTGCCAGCAGCGTAGGGGGCGCCGACGGCCGTTCACCCCTCCACTTT. It yields the protein CASSVGGADGRSPLHF.

In its sample, this clone was seen once. This sequence joins TRBV5-1 and TRBJ1-4; 7 nucleotides match TRBD1. This CDR3 contains 14 residues. Germline CDR1 is SGHRS and CDR2 is YFSETQ. V was pared by 4 bases and J by 6 bases, with 6 bases of the junction left unmatched. The CDR3 loop is CASSHGRGDEKLFF. CDR3 sequence (DNA): TGCGCCAGCAGCCATGGCAGGGGGGATGAAAAACTGTTTTTT. The full variable domain, rest sourced from reference TRBV5-1 and TRBJ1-4, is KAGVTQTPRYLIKTRGQQVTLSCSPISGHRSVSWYQQTPGQGLQFLFEYFSETQRNKGNFPGRFSGRQFSNSRSEMNVSTLELGDSALYLCASSHGRGDEKLFFGSGTQLSVL.

J is TRBJ1-5 and V is TRBV7-3; possible D gene TRBD1, 5 bases. Germline V CDR1 and CDR2: SGHTA, FQGTGA. CDR3 size: 15 residues. Deletions cut 5 bases from V and 6 bases from J, with 17 bases between. The CDR3 sequence is CASSPLWGEIQPQHF. The CDR3 DNA reads TGTGCCAGCAGCCCCCTTTGGGGGGAGATTCAGCCCCAGCATTTT.

The gene calls are TRBV6-6 and TRBJ1-1; a weak D match, TRBD1 (5 bases). There are 13 residues in the CDR3. The V end was cut by 4 bases, the J end by 12 bases, with 18 bases between. Germline V gives CDR1 MNHNY, CDR2 SVGAGI (reference sequence). The CDR3 bases are TGTGCCAGCAGTTCAACAGGAGGTGGGGGGTCTTTCTTT. Its translation is CASSSTGGGGSFF.

The V gene is TRBV10-1, the J gene TRBJ2-2, with 13 bases lining up with TRBD2. Per germline, CDR1 WNHNN and CDR2 SYGVQD (reference sequence). This CDR3 is built from 17 residues. The trim removed 4 bases at V and 3 bases at J, leaving 5 bases unmatched. Here the CDR3 reads CASSGRTSGSDTGELFF. In nucleotides, the CDR3 is TGCGCCAGCAGTGGGAGGACTAGCGGGAGTGACACCGGGGAGCTGTTTTTT.

The rearrangement uses TRBV19 and TRBJ1-1; D gene unclear. V lost 5 bases, J lost 4 bases, and 14 bases lay in between. CDR3 length: 14 residues. CDR1 and CDR2 from the germline V gene are LNHDA and SQIVND (reference sequence). The CDR3 loop is CASSSLGRVTEAFF. CDR3 in DNA: TGTGCCAGTAGTTCCCTCGGGAGAGTCACTGAAGCTTTCTTT.

Concerning this clone itself: An end of the junction does not agree with germline; a read error may underlie this. CDR3 amino acids: CASSQSPGTRTIF. The CDR3 DNA reads as TGTGCCAGCAGCCAGTCACCCGGGACTAGGACAATCTTC. V and J are TRBV3-1 (or the pseudogene TRBV3-2) and TRBJ2-1, with 8 nucleotides matching TRBD2. The CDR3 totals 13 residues. Germline assignment: CDR1 LGHDT and CDR2 YNNKEL (reference sequence).

The chain links TRBV18 to TRBJ2-3, with D perhaps matching TRBD1 (6 bases). Germline loops: CDR1 KGHSH, CDR2 LQKENI. V was cut by 2 bases and J by 2 bases, with 11 bases left in between. There are 15 residues in the CDR3. The DNA of the CDR3 is TGTGCCAGCTCACCAATCGGACAGCCCACAGATACGCAGTATTTT. It encodes CASSPIGQPTDTQYF.

V and J are TRBV28 and TRBJ2-7; 7 nucleotides line up with TRBD2. The germline CDR1 and CDR2 sequences are MDHEN and SYDVKM. Trimming at V came to 5 bases and at J to 0 bases, leaving 10 bases not matched to a gene. The CDR3 is made up of 16 amino acids. As DNA, the CDR3 is TGTGCCAGCAGTCCCGCTAGCGGAATGATCTCCTACGAGCAGTACTTC. Protein sequence: CASSPASGMISYEQYF. Complete variable domain (other parts from reference TRBV28 and TRBJ2-7): DVKVTQSSRYLVKRTGEKVFLECVQDMDHENMFWYRQDPGLGLRLIYFSYDVKMKEKGDIPEGYSVSREKKERFSLILESASTNQTSMYLCASSPASGMISYEQYFGPGTRLTVT.

The chain links TRBV27 to TRBJ2-3; D perhaps matches TRBD2 (7 bases). Trimming shortened V by 1 base and J by 6 bases, and 11 bases separated the two germline ends. The CDR3 length is 14 residues. Germline V lookup: CDR1 MNHEY, CDR2 SMNVEV (reference sequence). The CDR3 DNA reads TGTGCCAGCAGTTTATGGGGGGGGCAGGATACGCAGTATTTT. Translating gives CASSLWGGQDTQYF.

Only one count was recorded for this clone. The V gene is TRBV6-5, the J gene TRBJ2-1, with TRBD2 matching 8 bases. The CDR3 sequence is 13 residues long. With V trimmed by 8 bases and J by 7 bases, 7 bases remained unmatched. Germline CDR1 is MNHEY and CDR2 is SVGAGI. The CDR3 sequence is CASREGLGNEQFF. Here the CDR3 DNA reads TGTGCCAGCCGGGAGGGACTAGGGAATGAGCAGTTCTTC.

The V call is TRBV6-1, the J call TRBJ2-5; perhaps TRBD2 as D (5 bases). Germline V gene lookup returns CDR1 MNHNS and CDR2 SASEGT. V was clipped by 2 bases and J by 2 bases, with 6 bases between them. CDR3 size: 13 residues. CDR3 amino acids: CASSESGQETQYF. Here the CDR3 DNA reads TGTGCCAGCAGTGAAAGCGGACAAGAGACCCAGTACTTC.

The V call is TRBV30, the J call TRBJ1-1; D might be TRBD1 (5 bases). The V gene's germline CDR1 is GTSNPN and CDR2 SVGIG (reference sequence). This CDR3 is 13 amino acids long. V was shortened by 4 bases and J by 2 bases, with 11 bases between the two germline ends. The CDR3 DNA sequence: TGTGCCTGGACCGACAGCTTTAACACTGAAGCTTTCTTT. It is translated as CAWTDSFNTEAFF.

The V and J genes are TRBV24-1 and TRBJ1-2; D possibly corresponds to TRBD1 (5 bases). Looked up from germline, CDR1 is KGHDR and CDR2 is SFDVKD. V shed 0 bases and J shed 8 bases, with 9 bases lying between them. The length of the CDR3 is 13 residues. The CDR3 sequence: CATSDLVGEGYTF. CDR3 sequence (DNA): TGTGCCACCAGTGATTTGGTAGGGGAAGGCTACACCTTC.

The V and J genes are TRBV24-1 and TRBJ1-2; 8 bases agree with TRBD1. CDR3 length: 14 amino acids. V was clipped by 3 bases and J by 3 bases; unmatched bases: 2. Per the germline V gene, CDR1 is KGHDR and CDR2 is SFDVKD. The CDR3 loop reads CATSDQGADYGYTF. CDR3 coding DNA: TGTGCCACCAGTGATCAGGGGGCAGACTATGGCTACACCTTC.